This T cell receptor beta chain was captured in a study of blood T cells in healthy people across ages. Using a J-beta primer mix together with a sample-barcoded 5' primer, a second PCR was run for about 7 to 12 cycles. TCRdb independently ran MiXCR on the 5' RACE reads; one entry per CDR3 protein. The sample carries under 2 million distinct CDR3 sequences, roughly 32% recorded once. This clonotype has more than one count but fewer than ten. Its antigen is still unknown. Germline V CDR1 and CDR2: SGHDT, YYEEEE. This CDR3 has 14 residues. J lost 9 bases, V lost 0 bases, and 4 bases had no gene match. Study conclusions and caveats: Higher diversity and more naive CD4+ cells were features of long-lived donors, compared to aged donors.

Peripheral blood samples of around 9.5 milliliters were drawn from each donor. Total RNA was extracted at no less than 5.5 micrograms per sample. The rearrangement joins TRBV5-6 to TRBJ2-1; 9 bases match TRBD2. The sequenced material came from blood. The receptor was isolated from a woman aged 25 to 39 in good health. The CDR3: CASSLGGRVPEQFF. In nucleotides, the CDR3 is TGTGCCAGCAGCTTGGGCGGGAGGGTACCTGAGCAGTTCTTC.